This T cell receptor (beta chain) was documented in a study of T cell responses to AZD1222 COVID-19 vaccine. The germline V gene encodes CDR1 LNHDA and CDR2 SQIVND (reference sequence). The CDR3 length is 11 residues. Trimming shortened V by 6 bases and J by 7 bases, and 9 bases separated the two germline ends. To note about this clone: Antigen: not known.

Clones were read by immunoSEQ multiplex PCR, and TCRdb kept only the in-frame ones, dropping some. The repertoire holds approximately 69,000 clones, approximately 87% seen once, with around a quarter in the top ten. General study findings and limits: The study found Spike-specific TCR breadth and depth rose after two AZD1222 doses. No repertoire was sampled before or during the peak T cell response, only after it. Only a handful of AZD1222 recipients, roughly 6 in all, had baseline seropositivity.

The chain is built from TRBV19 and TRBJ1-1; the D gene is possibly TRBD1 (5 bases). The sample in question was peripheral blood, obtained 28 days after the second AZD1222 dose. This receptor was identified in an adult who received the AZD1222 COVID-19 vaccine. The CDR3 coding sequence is TGTGCCAGTAGGGGGGGGAGTGAAGCTTTCTTT. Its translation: CASRGGSEAFF.